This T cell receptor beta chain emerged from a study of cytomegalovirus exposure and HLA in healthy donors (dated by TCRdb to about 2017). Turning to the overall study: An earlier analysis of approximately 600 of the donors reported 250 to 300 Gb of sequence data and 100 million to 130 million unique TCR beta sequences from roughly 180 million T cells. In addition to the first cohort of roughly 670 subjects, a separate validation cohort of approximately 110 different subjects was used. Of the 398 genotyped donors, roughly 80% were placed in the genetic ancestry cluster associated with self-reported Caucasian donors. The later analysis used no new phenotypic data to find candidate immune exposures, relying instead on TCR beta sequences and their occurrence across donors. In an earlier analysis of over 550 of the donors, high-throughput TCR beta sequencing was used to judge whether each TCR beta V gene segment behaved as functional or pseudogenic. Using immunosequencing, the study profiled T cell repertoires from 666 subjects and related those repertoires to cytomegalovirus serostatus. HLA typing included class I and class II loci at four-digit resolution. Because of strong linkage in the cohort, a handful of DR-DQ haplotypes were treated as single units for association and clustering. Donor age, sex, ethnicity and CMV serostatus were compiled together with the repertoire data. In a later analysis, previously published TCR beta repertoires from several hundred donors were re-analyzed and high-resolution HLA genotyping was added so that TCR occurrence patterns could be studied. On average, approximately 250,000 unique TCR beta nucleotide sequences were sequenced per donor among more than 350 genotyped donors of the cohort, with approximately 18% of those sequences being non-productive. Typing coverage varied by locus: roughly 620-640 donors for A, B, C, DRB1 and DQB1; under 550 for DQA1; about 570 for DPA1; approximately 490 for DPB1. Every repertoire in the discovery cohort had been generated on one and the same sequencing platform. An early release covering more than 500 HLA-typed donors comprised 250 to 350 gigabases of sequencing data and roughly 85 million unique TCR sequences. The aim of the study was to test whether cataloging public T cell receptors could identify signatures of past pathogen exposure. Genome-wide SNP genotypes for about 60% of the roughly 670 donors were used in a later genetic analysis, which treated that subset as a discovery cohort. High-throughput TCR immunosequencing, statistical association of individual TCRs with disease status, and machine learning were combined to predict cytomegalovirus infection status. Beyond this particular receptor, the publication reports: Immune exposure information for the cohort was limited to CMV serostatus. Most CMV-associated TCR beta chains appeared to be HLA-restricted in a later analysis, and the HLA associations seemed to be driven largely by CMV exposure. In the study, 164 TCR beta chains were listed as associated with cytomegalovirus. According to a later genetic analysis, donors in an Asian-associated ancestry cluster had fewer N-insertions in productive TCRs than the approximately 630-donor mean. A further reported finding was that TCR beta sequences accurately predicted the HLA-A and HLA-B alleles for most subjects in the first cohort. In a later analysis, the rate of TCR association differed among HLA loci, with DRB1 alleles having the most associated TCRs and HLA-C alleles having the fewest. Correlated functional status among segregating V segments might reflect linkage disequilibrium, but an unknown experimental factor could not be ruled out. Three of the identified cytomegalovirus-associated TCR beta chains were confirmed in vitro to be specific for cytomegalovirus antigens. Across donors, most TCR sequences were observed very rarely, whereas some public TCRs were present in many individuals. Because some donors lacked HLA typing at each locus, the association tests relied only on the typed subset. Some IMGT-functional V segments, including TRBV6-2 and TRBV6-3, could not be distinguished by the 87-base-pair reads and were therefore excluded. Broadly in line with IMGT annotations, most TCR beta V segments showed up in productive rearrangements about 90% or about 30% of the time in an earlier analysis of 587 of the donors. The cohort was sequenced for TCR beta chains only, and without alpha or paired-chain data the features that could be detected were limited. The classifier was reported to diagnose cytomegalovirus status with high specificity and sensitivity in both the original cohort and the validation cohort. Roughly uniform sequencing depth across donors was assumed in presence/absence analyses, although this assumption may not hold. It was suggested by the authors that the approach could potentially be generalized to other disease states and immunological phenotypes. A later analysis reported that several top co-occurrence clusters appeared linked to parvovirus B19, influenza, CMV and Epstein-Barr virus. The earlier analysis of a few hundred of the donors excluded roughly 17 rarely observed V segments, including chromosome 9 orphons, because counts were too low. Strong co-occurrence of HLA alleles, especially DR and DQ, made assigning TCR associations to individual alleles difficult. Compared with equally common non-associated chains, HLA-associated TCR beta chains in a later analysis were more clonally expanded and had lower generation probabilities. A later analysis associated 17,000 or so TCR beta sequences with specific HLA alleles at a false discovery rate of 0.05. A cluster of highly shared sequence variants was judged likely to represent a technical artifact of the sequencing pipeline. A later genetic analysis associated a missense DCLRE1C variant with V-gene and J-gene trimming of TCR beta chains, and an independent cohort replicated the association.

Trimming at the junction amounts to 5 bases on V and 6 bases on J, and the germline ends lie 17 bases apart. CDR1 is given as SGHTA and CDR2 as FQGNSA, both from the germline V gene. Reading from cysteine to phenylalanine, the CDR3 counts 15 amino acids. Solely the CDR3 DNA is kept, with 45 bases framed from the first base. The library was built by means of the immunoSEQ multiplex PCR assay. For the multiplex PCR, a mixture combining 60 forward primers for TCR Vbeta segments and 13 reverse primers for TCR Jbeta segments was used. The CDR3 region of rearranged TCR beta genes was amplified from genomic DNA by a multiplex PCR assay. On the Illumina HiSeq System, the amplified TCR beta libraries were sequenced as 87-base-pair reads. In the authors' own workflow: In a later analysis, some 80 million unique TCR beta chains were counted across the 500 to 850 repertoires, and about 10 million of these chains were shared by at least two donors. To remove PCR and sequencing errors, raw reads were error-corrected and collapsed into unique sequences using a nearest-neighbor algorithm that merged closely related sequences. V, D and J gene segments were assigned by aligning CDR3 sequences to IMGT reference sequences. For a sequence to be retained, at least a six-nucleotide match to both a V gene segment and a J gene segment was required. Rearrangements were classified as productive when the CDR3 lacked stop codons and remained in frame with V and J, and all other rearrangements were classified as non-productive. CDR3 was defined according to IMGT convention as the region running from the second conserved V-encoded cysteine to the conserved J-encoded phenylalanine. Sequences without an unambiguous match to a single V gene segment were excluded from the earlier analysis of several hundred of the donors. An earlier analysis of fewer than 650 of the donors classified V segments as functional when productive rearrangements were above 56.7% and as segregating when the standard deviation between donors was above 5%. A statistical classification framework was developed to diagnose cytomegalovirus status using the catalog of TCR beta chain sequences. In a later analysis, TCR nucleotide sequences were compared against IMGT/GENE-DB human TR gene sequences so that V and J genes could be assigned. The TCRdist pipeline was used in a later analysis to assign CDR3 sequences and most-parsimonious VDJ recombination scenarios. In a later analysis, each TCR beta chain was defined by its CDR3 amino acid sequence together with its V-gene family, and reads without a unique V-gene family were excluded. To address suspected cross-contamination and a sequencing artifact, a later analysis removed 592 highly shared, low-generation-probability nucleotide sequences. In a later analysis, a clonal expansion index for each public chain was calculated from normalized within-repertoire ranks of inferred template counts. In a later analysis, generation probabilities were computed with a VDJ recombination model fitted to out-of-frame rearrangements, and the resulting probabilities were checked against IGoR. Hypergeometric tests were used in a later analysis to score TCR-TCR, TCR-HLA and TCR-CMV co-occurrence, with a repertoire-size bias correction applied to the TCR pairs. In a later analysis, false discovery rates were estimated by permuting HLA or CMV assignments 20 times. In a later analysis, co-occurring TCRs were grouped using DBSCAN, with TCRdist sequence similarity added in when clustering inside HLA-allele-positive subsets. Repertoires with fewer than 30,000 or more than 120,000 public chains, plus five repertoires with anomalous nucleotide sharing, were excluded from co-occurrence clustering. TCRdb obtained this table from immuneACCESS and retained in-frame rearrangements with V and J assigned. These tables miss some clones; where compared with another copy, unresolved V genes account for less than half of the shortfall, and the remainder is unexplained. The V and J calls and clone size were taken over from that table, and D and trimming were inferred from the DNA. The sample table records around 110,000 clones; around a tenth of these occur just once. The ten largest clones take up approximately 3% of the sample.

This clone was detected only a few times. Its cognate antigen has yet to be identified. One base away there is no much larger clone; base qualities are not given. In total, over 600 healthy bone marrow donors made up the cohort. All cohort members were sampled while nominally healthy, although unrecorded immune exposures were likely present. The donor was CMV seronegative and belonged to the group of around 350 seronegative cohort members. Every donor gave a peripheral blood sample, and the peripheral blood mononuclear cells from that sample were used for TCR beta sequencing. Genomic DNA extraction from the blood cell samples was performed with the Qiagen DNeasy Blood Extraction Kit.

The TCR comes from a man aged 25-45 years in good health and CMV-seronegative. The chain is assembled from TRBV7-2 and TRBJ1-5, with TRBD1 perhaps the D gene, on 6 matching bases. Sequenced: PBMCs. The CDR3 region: CASSAYVGGRQPQHF. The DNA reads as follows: TGTGCCAGCAGCGCTTATGTGGGGGGGCGTCAGCCCCAGCATTTT.